A single sample gave rise to the 20 T cell receptor beta chains below, sequenced in a study of blood T cell repertoires in COVID-19. The protocol was immunoSEQ multiplex PCR, while the TCRdb copy is restricted to in-frame clones and leaves out a portion. The table has roughly 260,000 clones, about nine tenths seen once; the top ten hold about 9.2%. Material for sequencing was peripheral blood. These receptors were obtained from a man in his forties who had recovered from COVID-19.

The V gene is TRBV12-3 or TRBV12-4, the J gene TRBJ2-5, with a possible D match to TRBD1 (5 bases). V lost 8 bases to trimming and J lost 3 bases, with 10 bases between them. This CDR3 comprises 12 residues. The CDR3 DNA follows: TGTGCCAGCGGGGCTATGAAAGAGACCCAGTACTTC. It specifies CASGAMKETQYF.

CDR3 residues: CGGISPNSPLHF. CDR3 nucleotides: TGTGGAGGGATTTCACCTAATTCACCCCTCCACTTT. The rearrangement links TRBV2 to TRBJ1-6; no clear D gene. CDR1 is SNHLY, CDR2 FYNNEI, per germline. This CDR3 contains 12 residues. The whole variable domain, remainder taken from reference TRBV2 and TRBJ1-6, is EPEVTQTPSHQVTQMGQEVILRCVPISNHLYFYWYRQILGQKVEFLVSFYNNEISEKSEIFDDQFSVERPDGSNFTLKIRSTKLEDSAMYFCGGISPNSPLHFGNGTRLTVT.

This chain links TRBV7-9 with TRBJ1-3, with D unclear. Per germline, CDR1 SEHNR and CDR2 FQNEAQ (reference sequence). CDR3 size: 16 residues. Trimming took 4 bases from V and 0 from J, leaving 13 bases between them. CDR3 DNA: TGTGCCAGCAGCTCCACTAAAGGCCTCTCTGGAAACACCATATATTTT. Amino acid sequence: CASSSTKGLSGNTIYF.

V gene TRBV4-1 combines with J gene TRBJ2-7; TRBD1 aligns across 8 bases. The CDR3 loop spans 15 amino acids. V gave up 0 bases and J gave up 6 bases; unmatched junction bases: 7. In germline, CDR1 is MGHRA, CDR2 YSYEKL. The CDR3, as DNA: TGCGCCAGCAGCCAAGAGCAGGGGGCGTCGCGCGAGCAGTACTTC. Its protein is CASSQEQGASREQYF.

This clone appeared a single time. The same CDR3 can be traced to other DNA sequences in this sample. The rearrangement uses TRBV12-3 or TRBV12-4 and TRBJ2-3; 7 positions agree with TRBD2. The CDR3 is 13 amino acids. Germline trimming cut 5 bases from V and 7 bases from J; bases unmatched to any gene: 6. Written as DNA, the CDR3 is TGTGCCAGCAGTGGACTAGGCTCAAATACGCAGTATTTT. Translation gives CASSGLGSNTQYF.

This chain uses TRBV9 with TRBJ2-1; D is ambiguous. Germline V gene lookup returns CDR1 SGDLS and CDR2 YYNGEE. With 4 bases removed from V and 10 bases from J, the gap between germline ends came to 12 bases. CDR3 length: 12 residues. The CDR3 region has the DNA TGTGCCAGCAGCCCCCGTAACGGGGAGCAGTTCTTC. Its protein product is CASSPRNGEQFF.

This sequence joins TRBV6-2 or TRBV6-3 and TRBJ2-7, with 8 nucleotides matching TRBD1. The junction had 5 bases not matched to a gene; V was cut back by 5 bases and J by 2 bases. This CDR3 region has 14 residues. Germline-derived CDR1 and CDR2 are MNHEY and SVGEGT. CDR3 coding DNA: TGTGCCAGCAGTAGGACAGGGTTCGCCTACGAGCAGTACTTC. It encodes CASSRTGFAYEQYF.

This clone was observed once. DNA of the CDR3: TGTGCCAGCAGTCCTCGAGACAGGAGCTACGAGCAGTACTTC. It specifies CASSPRDRSYEQYF. The J gene is TRBJ2-7, the V gene TRBV5-4; the D gene is possibly TRBD1 (6 bases). Germline-derived CDR1 and CDR2 are SGHNT and YYREEE (reference sequence). Trimming pared 5 bases from V and 3 bases from J, leaving 15 bases between. The CDR3 extends over 14 amino acids. Together with reference TRBV5-4 and TRBJ2-7, the CDR3 gives the full variable domain: ETGVTQSPTHLIKTRGQQVTLRCSSQSGHNTVSWYQQALGQGPQFIFQYYREEENGRGNFPPRFSGLQFPNYSSELNVNALELDDSALYLCASSPRDRSYEQYFGPGTRLTVT.

The chain links TRBV2 to TRBJ2-1; the match to TRBD2 covers 10 bases. The trim removed 4 bases at V and 7 bases at J, leaving 7 bases unmatched. CDR3 length equals 15 residues. Per germline, CDR1 SNHLY and CDR2 FYNNEI. The DNA for the CDR3 is TGTGCCAGCAGTGTGTGGCCTAGCGGGAGTAATGAGCAGTTCTTC. Its translation is CASSVWPSGSNEQFF.

The genes are TRBV6-4 and TRBJ1-2; D unresolved. Germline loops: CDR1 MRHNA, CDR2 SNTAGT. Trimming took off 3 bases at V and 5 bases at J, with 10 bases between the two ends. The CDR3 extends over 13 amino acids. The CDR3 DNA follows: TGTGCCAGCAGTGATACGGGAGGATATGGCTACACCTTC. It is translated as CASSDTGGYGYTF.

This clone has just one count. The J gene is TRBJ1-1, the V gene TRBV5-6; 10 bases map to TRBD1. V gave up 1 base and J gave up 6 bases; unmatched junction bases: 3. Germline CDR1 and CDR2: SGHDT and YYEEEE. This CDR3 is built from 14 residues. CDR3 DNA sequence: TGTGCCAGCAGCTTGCGGACAGGGGGTTCTGAAGCTTTCTTT. Residues: CASSLRTGGSEAFF. Full variable domain (outside the CDR3, taken from reference TRBV5-6 and TRBJ1-1): DAGVTQSPTHLIKTRGQQVTLRCSPKSGHDTVSWYQQALGQGPQFIFQYYEEEERQRGNFPDRFSGHQFPNYSSELNVNALLLGDSALYLCASSLRTGGSEAFFGQGTRLTVV.

The DNA for the CDR3 is TGTGCCATCAGCGCCGTTGGAGCCGGCTACACCTTC. Amino acid sequence: CAISAVGAGYTF. This chain joins TRBV10-3 and TRBJ1-2; no definite D call. There are 12 residues in the CDR3. Germline V lookup: CDR1 ENHRY, CDR2 SYGVKD. V lost 6 bases, J lost 8 bases, and 13 bases lay in between.

CDR3 amino acids: CASSRTQGLEDTQYF. CDR3 nucleotide sequence: TGTGCCAGCAGCCGCACACAGGGGTTGGAAGATACGCAGTATTTT. This sequence joins TRBV5-6 and TRBJ2-3; 7 bases map to TRBD1. The length of the CDR3 is 15 residues. Germline CDR1 is SGHDT and CDR2 is YYEEEE. V dropped 4 bases and J dropped 5; count of bases not matched to a gene: 10.

CDR3 region: CAARGGSGNTIYF. The DNA of the CDR3 is TGTGCCGCCCGAGGGGGCTCTGGAAACACCATATATTTT. The V and J genes are TRBV15 and TRBJ1-3; a weak D match, TRBD1 (6 bases). The CDR3 is 13 amino acids. CDR1 is LNHNV and CDR2 is YYDKDF in the germline V gene (reference sequence). V lost 11 bases and J lost 0, with 11 bases in between.

V usage is TRBV9 and J usage is TRBJ1-4; the match to TRBD1 covers 7 bases. Per the germline V gene, CDR1 is SGDLS and CDR2 is YYNGEE. Trimming removed 3 bases from V and 6 bases from J; junction bases left unmatched: 8. The CDR3 totals 15 residues. The CDR3 DNA is TGTGCCAGCAGCGCGTCGACAGGGCGGGATGAAAAACTGTTTTTT. It is translated as CASSASTGRDEKLFF.

A remark on this clone: Within the sample, other DNA sequences also encode this same CDR3. V and J are TRBV27 and TRBJ2-6; D not certain. The V gene lost 4 bases and the J gene lost 0 bases, with 4 bases spanning the gap. Germline CDR1 reads MNHEY; CDR2 reads SMNVEV (reference sequence). This CDR3 has 14 amino acids. The CDR3, as DNA: TGTGCCAGCAGTTCCGTCTCTGGGGCCAACGTCCTGACTTTC. This encodes CASSSVSGANVLTF.

The J gene is TRBJ2-1, the V gene TRBV21-1; TRBD2 reflects the table's D call only, with no check against the DNA. TRBV21-1 is flagged as a pseudogene. The CDR3 runs to 16 residues. CDR3 nucleotide sequence: TGTGCCAGCAGCAGCGTGCTAGCGGGTTCCTACAATGAGCAGTTCTTC. As protein: CASSSVLAGSYNEQFF.

This sequence joins TRBV6-6 and TRBJ2-1, with 11 bases lining up with TRBD2. The CDR3 loop spans 15 amino acids. Trimming at V came to 7 bases and at J to 4 bases, leaving 6 bases not matched to a gene. CDR1 MNHNY and CDR2 SVGAGI come from the germline V gene (reference sequence). CDR3 bases: TGTGCCAGCACCGCCGGGACTAGCGGTTACAATGAGCAGTTCTTC. It codes for CASTAGTSGYNEQFF.

This clone was found once. This rearrangement joins TRBV5-4 to TRBJ2-1, with 7 positions matching TRBD1. Per germline, CDR1 SGHNT and CDR2 YYREEE (reference sequence). The CDR3 length is 13 residues. V was pared by 2 bases and J by 5 bases, with 1 base of the junction left unmatched. CDR3 in amino acids: CASSLDRDNEQFF. The CDR3 coding sequence is TGTGCCAGCAGCTTAGACAGGGACAATGAGCAGTTCTTC.

The chain uses TRBV5-4 and TRBJ2-1; 8 bases align to TRBD2. The CDR3 extends over 16 amino acids. In germline, CDR1 is SGHNT, CDR2 YYREEE (reference sequence). Trimming removed 4 bases from V and 8 bases from J; junction bases left unmatched: 14. Here the CDR3 reads CASSHRGQAGVHEQFF. CDR3 nucleotide sequence: TGTGCCAGCAGCCACCGCGGGCAAGCGGGAGTCCATGAGCAGTTCTTC.